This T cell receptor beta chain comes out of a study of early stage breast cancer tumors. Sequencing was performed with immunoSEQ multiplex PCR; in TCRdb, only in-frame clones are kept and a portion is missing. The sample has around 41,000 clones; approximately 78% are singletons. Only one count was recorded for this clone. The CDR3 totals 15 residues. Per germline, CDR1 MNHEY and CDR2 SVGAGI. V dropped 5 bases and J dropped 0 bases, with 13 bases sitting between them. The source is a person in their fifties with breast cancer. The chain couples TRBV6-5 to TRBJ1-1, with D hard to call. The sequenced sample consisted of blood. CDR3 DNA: TGTGCCAGCAGTCAATGGGGAGTAATGAACACTGAAGCTTTCTTT. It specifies CASSQWGVMNTEAFF.